The next 14 T cell receptor beta chains were all read from a single sample in a study of human T cells and chemical hapten exposure. MiXCR was run by TCRdb on the RACE reads, yielding one entry per CDR3 protein. Seen here are around 110,000 distinct CDR3 sequences, around 11% observed once, and the top ten hold 2% to 2.5%. Documented time point: patch test 3, about 24 weeks after DPC sensitization. Treatment of the sample: therapeutic diphenylcyclopropenone sensitization with weekly scalp DPC. This sample comprised whole blood, obtained in connection with sensitization to the hapten diphenylcyclopropenone (DPC). The receptors come from a woman in her forties or fifties with alopecia areata. Some clones in this sample may be carry-over from other donors' samples.

This clonotype turned up a few times. This sequence joins TRBV20-1 and TRBJ1-4; a possible D gene is TRBD1 (6 bases). The CDR3 spans 16 residues. Looked up from germline, CDR1 is DFQATT and CDR2 is SNEGSKA (reference sequence). The germline V and J ends were trimmed by 4 bases and 3 bases, with 18 bases remaining between them. The CDR3 protein is CSATYGGAQANEKLFF. CDR3 sequence (DNA): TGCAGTGCTACCTATGGGGGGGCGCAGGCTAATGAAAAACTGTTTTTT.

This clonotype was detected many times. V gene TRBV29-1 combines with J gene TRBJ1-2; D may be TRBD1 (6 bases). This CDR3 spans 12 amino acids. Trimming shortened V by 6 bases and J by 3 bases, and 11 bases separated the two germline ends. Germline V gene lookup returns CDR1 SQVTM and CDR2 ANQGSEA. CDR3 in amino acids: CSVETGHYGYTF. The CDR3 bases are TGCAGCGTGGAAACAGGGCACTATGGCTACACCTTC.

The chain links TRBV6-8 to TRBJ1-1; 7 nucleotides align to TRBD1. The CDR3 consists of 13 residues. The V gene end was trimmed by 5 bases and the J gene end by 7 bases; junction bases not matched to a gene: 7. Germline CDR1 reads MNHGY; CDR2 reads SAAAGT. The DNA for the CDR3 is TGTGCCAGCAGTCCACAGGGGAAAGATGAAGCTTTCTTT. This sequence encodes CASSPQGKDEAFF.

A few counts support this clonotype. This sequence joins TRBV5-6 and TRBJ1-5; no reliable D call. V was pared by 4 bases and J by 6 bases, with 8 bases between. This CDR3 is 12 amino acids long. CDR1 and CDR2 from the germline V gene are SGHDT and YYEEEE. The CDR3 coding sequence is TGTGCCAGCAGCATGGGGTCTCAGCCCCAGCATTTT. Translation: CASSMGSQPQHF.

This clonotype was counted ten times or more. The CDR3 protein is CASSARDYSYNEQFF. Written as DNA, the CDR3 is TGTGCCAGCAGTGCCAGGGACTACTCCTACAATGAGCAGTTCTTC. V is TRBV27 and J is TRBJ2-1, with 7 positions matching TRBD2. Germline loops: CDR1 MNHEY, CDR2 SMNVEV (reference sequence). The J segment lost 0 bases and the V segment lost 5 bases, leaving 4 bases of the junction unmatched. This CDR3 contains 15 residues.

This clonotype was counted only a few times. This chain joins TRBV7-9 and TRBJ1-3; perhaps TRBD1 as D (6 bases). V lost 5 bases, J lost 4 bases, and 12 bases lay in between. This CDR3 is built from 14 residues. In germline, CDR1 is SEHNR, CDR2 FQNEAQ (reference sequence). The CDR3 loop reads CASSPPTGGNTIYF. The CDR3 region has the DNA TGTGCCAGCAGCCCTCCAACAGGGGGAAACACCATATATTTT.

The chain uses TRBV13 and TRBJ2-6; D assignment may be TRBD1 or TRBD2 (5 bases each). Germline CDR1 is PRHDT and CDR2 is FYEKMQ (reference sequence). This CDR3 comprises 15 residues. V was cut by 7 bases and J by 0 bases, with 10 bases left in between. The CDR3 spells CASTSGGSGANVLTF. Written as DNA, the CDR3 is TGTGCCAGCACTTCTGGGGGCTCTGGGGCCAACGTCCTGACTTTC.

This clonotype turned up a few times. The chain has TRBV5-8 and TRBJ2-3; D may be TRBD1 (6 bases). V was trimmed by 1 base and J by 5 bases, leaving 8 bases between them. CDR3 length: 13 residues. CDR1 and CDR2 (germline): SGHTS, YDEGEE. The CDR3 is CASSLTGQDTQYF. The DNA for the CDR3 is TGTGCCAGCAGCTTGACAGGGCAAGATACGCAGTATTTT.

The rearrangement links TRBV18 to TRBJ1-1; D is uncertain. CDR1 is KGHSH, CDR2 LQKENI, per germline. V dropped 6 bases and J dropped 1 base, with 9 bases sitting between them. The CDR3 spans 13 residues. CDR3 sequence: CASSKKGNTEAFF. The CDR3 DNA sequence: TGTGCCAGCTCTAAAAAAGGGAACACTGAAGCTTTCTTT.

This clonotype came up many times. This chain uses TRBV4-2 with TRBJ2-1; TRBD2 might be the D (6 bases). CDR3 size: 16 residues. The germline V gene encodes CDR1 LGHNA and CDR2 YNFKEQ. Between the trimmed V and J ends, which lost 4 bases and 8 bases, there was a span of 21 bases. The CDR3 region has the DNA TGTGCCAGCAGCCCGTTTCGAGGAGGGACTTCGGATGAGCAGTTCTTC. Translation: CASSPFRGGTSDEQFF.

This clonotype occurred a few times. The chain combines TRBV6-1 with TRBJ1-3; D gene uncertain. The CDR3 consists of 11 residues. The ends were cut back, 5 bases at V and 4 bases at J, with 3 bases in the middle. CDR1 and CDR2 from the germline V gene are MNHNS and SASEGT. DNA for the CDR3: TGTGCCAGCAGTTTAGGAAACACCATATATTTT. Its protein product is CASSLGNTIYF.

V gene TRBV28 combines with J gene TRBJ1-3, with TRBD1 as a possible D gene (6 bases). The V end lost 6 bases, the J end lost 9 bases, and 18 bases lay between the germline ends. The CDR3 has 14 amino acids. Looked up from germline, CDR1 is MDHEN and CDR2 is SYDVKM. CDR3 DNA: TGTGCCAGCAGCAACCGGACAGTCAGCAGCACCATATATTTT. This gives the protein CASSNRTVSSTIYF.

This clonotype was picked up a small number of times. J is TRBJ1-2 and V is TRBV12-3 or TRBV12-4; 9 bases are shared with TRBD1. V lost 2 bases and J lost 1; bases outside the gene matches: 5. This CDR3 is 16 amino acids long. CDR3 amino acids: CASSLTLTGGNYGYTF. As DNA, the CDR3 is TGTGCCAGCAGTTTAACGTTGACAGGGGGTAACTATGGCTACACCTTC.

The V call is TRBV12-3 or TRBV12-4, the J call TRBJ1-2; the match to TRBD1 covers 12 bases. With 6 bases clipped from V and 6 bases from J, the junction kept 5 bases outside the gene matches. The CDR3 covers 14 residues. The CDR3 loop is CASRLGQGADGYTF. In nucleotides, the CDR3 is TGTGCCAGCAGACTGGGACAGGGGGCGGATGGCTACACCTTC.